This T cell receptor beta chain was identified in a study of siplizumab effects on memory and regulatory T cells. Study-wide points: Major contributors to the alloresponse seemed to be naive T cells, which also appeared more diverse than memory cells. The mapping of alloreactive clones to unstimulated subsets covered only a minor fraction of them.

Points on this clone: What it binds is unknown.

CDR3 length equals 12 residues. Per the germline V gene, CDR1 is MNHEY and CDR2 is SMNVEV (reference sequence). Trimming stripped 6 bases from V and 3 bases from J, with 9 bases between. The method was immunoSEQ multiplex PCR; TCRdb's version includes in-frame clones alone and lacks a portion of them. The repertoire consists of about 87,000 clones, with nearly 95% occurring once and the leading ten covering 0.3%. The origin of this receptor is a human donor in good health. The chain uses TRBV27 and TRBJ2-7; D unclear. Sample: non-Treg CD4+ T cells sorted from blood. DNA for the CDR3: TGTGCCAGCAGCCGGAATTTCTACGAGCAGTACTTC. Amino acids: CASSRNFYEQYF.